The 26 T cell receptor beta chains presented below share a single source sample, sequenced in a study of neurological immune-mediated disorders. Stated time point: longitudinal time-point 1 (baseline). Each CDR3 protein is one row after TCRdb ran MiXCR on the 5' RACE reads. The data hold 70,000 to 75,000 distinct CDR3 sequences, with roughly an eighth observed a single time. What was sequenced was PBMCs. The receptors were sampled from a female donor with HTLV-1-associated myelopathy (HAM/TSP).

This clonotype has a count of ten or more. V is TRBV9 and J is TRBJ2-5; possibly TRBD1 for D (5 bases). CDR3 length equals 15 residues. Trimming shortened V by 3 bases and J by 4 bases, and 16 bases separated the two germline ends. Looked up from germline, CDR1 is SGDLS and CDR2 is YYNGEE. The CDR3 sequence is CASSASGHLRETQYF. The CDR3 DNA reads as TGTGCCAGCAGCGCTTCAGGACACCTCAGAGAGACCCAGTACTTC. Supplemented by reference TRBV9 and TRBJ2-5, the full variable domain reads DSGVTQTPKHLITATGQRVTLRCSPRSGDLSVYWYQQSLDQGLQFLIQYYNGEERAKGNILERFSAQQFPDLHSELNLSSLELGDSALYFCASSASGHLRETQYFGPGTRLLVL.

In this sample, this clonotype turned up many times. The V call is TRBV5-1, the J call TRBJ1-6; D uncertain. Germline values: CDR1 SGHRS, CDR2 YFSETQ. The CDR3 sequence is 14 residues long. V was shortened by 0 bases and J by 6 bases, with 7 bases between the two germline ends. CDR3 sequence reads: CASSLAQTNSPLHF. In DNA form, the CDR3 reads TGCGCCAGCAGCTTGGCCCAGACTAATTCACCCCTCCACTTT.

There are many counts of this clonotype. This chain connects TRBV5-4 to TRBJ2-1, with 13 bases fitting TRBD2. Germline values: CDR1 SGHNT, CDR2 YYREEE (reference sequence). The junction had 14 bases not matched to a gene; V was cut back by 5 bases and J by 9 bases. This CDR3 spans 17 amino acids. The CDR3 DNA is TGTGCCAGCAGACAGGGACTAGCGGGGACCTTACAGGCTGAGCAGTTCTTC. Translating it yields CASRQGLAGTLQAEQFF. Full variable domain (remainder filled in from reference TRBV5-4 and TRBJ2-1): ETGVTQSPTHLIKTRGQQVTLRCSSQSGHNTVSWYQQALGQGPQFIFQYYREEENGRGNFPPRFSGLQFPNYSSELNVNALELDDSALYLCASRQGLAGTLQAEQFFGPGTRLTVL.

This clonotype was detected many times. This sequence joins TRBV20-1 and TRBJ2-1; TRBD2 matches at 10 bases. V dropped 5 bases and J dropped 7; count of bases not matched to a gene: 8. The length of the CDR3 is 14 residues. Per germline, CDR1 DFQATT and CDR2 SNEGSKA (reference sequence). CDR3 region: CSAVLAGRSNEQFF. The DNA for the CDR3 is TGCAGTGCTGTACTAGCGGGGAGAAGTAATGAGCAGTTCTTC.

This clonotype has at least ten counts. The chain links TRBV12-3 or TRBV12-4 to TRBJ1-5; D is uncertain. The CDR3 is made up of 12 amino acids. The ends were cut back, 8 bases at V and 6 bases at J, with 11 bases in the middle. CDR3 DNA: TGTGCCAGCGCCTCGCTCGGTCAGCCCCAGCATTTT. Translated: CASASLGQPQHF.

This clonotype was detected once. This chain connects TRBV30 to TRBJ1-4; tentative D call: TRBD1 (5 bases). V dropped 8 bases and J dropped 4 bases, with 17 bases sitting between them. From germline, CDR1 is GTSNPN and CDR2 SVGIG (reference sequence). The CDR3 consists of 14 residues. The CDR3 DNA follows: TGTGCCGGGGCTCAGGGCACCTATAATGAAAAACTGTTTTTT. Protein: CAGAQGTYNEKLFF.

This clonotype was detected ten times or more. The rearrangement links TRBV6-2 or TRBV6-3 to TRBJ2-7; a possible D gene is TRBD1 (9 bases). In germline, CDR1 is MNHEY, CDR2 SVGEGT. V was trimmed by 6 bases and J by 3 bases, leaving 18 bases between them. This CDR3 is built from 15 residues. CDR3 coding DNA: TGTGCCAGCAGATCGGGGGGGACAGGGAGCTACGAGCAGTACTTC. It translates to CASRSGGTGSYEQYF.

The gene calls are TRBV5-1 and TRBJ2-7; D possibly corresponds to TRBD1 (5 bases). Trimming left V 4 bases short and J 6 bases short, with 23 bases between. CDR1 is SGHRS, CDR2 YFSETQ, per germline. This CDR3 is built from 16 residues. CDR3 coding DNA: TGCGCCAGCAGCCACGAGTATGGCCCCAGGGCTCGCGAGCAGTACTTC. This codes for CASSHEYGPRAREQYF. The complete variable domain, with remaining parts taken from reference TRBV5-1 and TRBJ2-7, reads KAGVTQTPRYLIKTRGQQVTLSCSPISGHRSVSWYQQTPGQGLQFLFEYFSETQRNKGNFPGRFSGRQFSNSRSEMNVSTLELGDSALYLCASSHEYGPRAREQYFGPGTRLTVT.

This chain connects TRBV5-1 to TRBJ2-5; D is ambiguous. Germline V gene data show CDR1 as SGHRS and CDR2 as YFSETQ. The CDR3 spans 15 residues. V gave up 4 bases and J gave up 5 bases, with 18 bases separating them. CDR3 nucleotide sequence: TGCGCCAGCAGCGCGGTCAACGACATCCTGGAGACCCAGTACTTC. It yields the protein CASSAVNDILETQYF.

This clonotype was recorded many times. The chain has TRBV5-6 and TRBJ2-7; 11 nucleotides line up with TRBD1. CDR1 SGHDT and CDR2 YYEEEE come from the germline V gene. The CDR3 runs 17 residues. V was clipped by 0 bases and J by 0 bases; unmatched bases: 5. CDR3 protein: CASSLAGTGGSSYEQYF. For the CDR3, the DNA is TGTGCCAGCAGCTTGGCAGGGACAGGGGGTAGCTCCTACGAGCAGTACTTC.

The sample holds many counts of this clonotype. The chain has TRBV10-3 and TRBJ1-5, with 8 bases matching TRBD1. V trimming: 4 bases; J trimming: 4 bases; junction bases outside the gene matches: 3. Germline assignment: CDR1 ENHRY and CDR2 SYGVKD. CDR3 size: 14 residues. DNA of the CDR3: TGTGCCATCAGTGGGACAGGGTTTAATCAGCCCCAGCATTTT. This gives the protein CAISGTGFNQPQHF.

Concerning this clonotype itself: A much larger clone is a single base away; this may be a read error. V gene TRBV5-1 combines with J gene TRBJ2-5; 11 bases agree with TRBD1. There are 15 residues in the CDR3. Germline assignment: CDR1 SGHRS and CDR2 YFSETQ. This CDR3 reads CASTDQGQGGETLYF. The CDR3, as DNA: TGCGCCAGCACCGACCAGGGACAGGGGGGAGAGACCCTGTACTTC.

The chain has TRBV11-3 and TRBJ2-3; D unresolved. From germline, CDR1 is SGHNT and CDR2 YENEEA. V gave up 5 bases and J gave up 0 bases, with 9 bases separating them. This CDR3 contains 14 residues. CDR3 residues: CASSRSSSTDTQYF. CDR3 coding DNA: TGTGCCAGCAGCCGGTCGAGTAGCACAGATACGCAGTATTTT.

Ten or more counts support this clonotype. This chain uses TRBV29-1 with TRBJ2-1; TRBD1 is a possible D gene (6 bases). Germline V gene lookup returns CDR1 SQVTM and CDR2 ANQGSEA. This CDR3 is built from 14 residues. Trimming shortened V by 3 bases and J by 0 bases, and 9 bases separated the two germline ends. This CDR3 is CSVDGQSSYNEQFF. In DNA, the CDR3 is TGCAGCGTTGATGGACAGAGCTCCTACAATGAGCAGTTCTTC.

This clonotype was seen ten or more times. The V and J genes are TRBV25-1 and TRBJ1-1; no reliable D call. There are 14 residues in the CDR3. The V gene's germline CDR1 is MGHDK and CDR2 SYGVNS. V was clipped by 9 bases and J by 3 bases, with 17 bases between them. The CDR3 sequence: CASLPSGRDTEAFF. CDR3 coding DNA: TGTGCCAGTCTACCCTCGGGTCGTGACACTGAAGCTTTCTTT. The whole variable domain, filled in from reference TRBV25-1 and TRBJ1-1, reads EADIYQTPRYLVIGTGKKITLECSQTMGHDKMYWYQQDPGMELHLIHYSYGVNSTEKGDLSSESTVSRIRTEHFPLTLESARPSHTSQYLCASLPSGRDTEAFFGQGTRLTVV.

This clonotype has a count of ten or more. The chain joins TRBV28 to TRBJ2-7; 9 bases line up with TRBD2. This CDR3 comprises 14 residues. With V trimmed by 1 base and J by 2 bases, 0 bases remained unmatched. Germline lookup yields CDR1 MDHEN and CDR2 SYDVKM. The chain's CDR3 is CASSLSSGAYEQYF. The DNA of the CDR3 is TGTGCCAGCAGTTTATCTAGCGGGGCCTACGAGCAGTACTTC.

In its sample, this clonotype was seen many times. The chain carries TRBV6-6 and TRBJ2-7; 7 bases fit TRBD2. Germline assignment: CDR1 MNHNY and CDR2 SVGAGI (reference sequence). The CDR3 extends over 16 amino acids. With 0 bases clipped from V and 0 bases from J, the junction kept 5 bases outside the gene matches. In nucleotides, the CDR3 is TGTGCCAGCAGTTACTCGGGAGGGGCGTACTCCTACGAGCAGTACTTC. This sequence encodes CASSYSGGAYSYEQYF.

This clonotype was seen at least ten times. This chain connects TRBV5-1 to TRBJ2-7; 15 nucleotides align to TRBD2. The V and J ends lost 5 bases and 6 bases, in that order; junction bases with no gene match: 6. Germline V gene data show CDR1 as SGHRS and CDR2 as YFSETQ. The CDR3 runs 15 residues. The DNA of the CDR3 is TGCGCCAGCAGGAGGACTAGCGGGGGGGCCGTCGAGCAGTACTTC. Its translation is CASRRTSGGAVEQYF. The whole variable domain, remainder taken from reference TRBV5-1 and TRBJ2-7, is KAGVTQTPRYLIKTRGQQVTLSCSPISGHRSVSWYQQTPGQGLQFLFEYFSETQRNKGNFPGRFSGRQFSNSRSEMNVSTLELGDSALYLCASRRTSGGAVEQYFGPGTRLTVT.

Many counts were recorded for this clonotype. The J gene is TRBJ2-1, the V gene TRBV12-3 or TRBV12-4; TRBD2 matches at 7 bases. This CDR3 comprises 14 residues. V gave up 3 bases and J gave up 5 bases; unmatched junction bases: 4. The CDR3 nucleotides read TGTGCCAGCAGTTTCGGCGGGGGAAACAATGAGCAGTTCTTC. Translating it yields CASSFGGGNNEQFF.

This clonotype was seen many times. The germline gene is not matched at one end of the junction; a read error may be the cause. CDR3 loop: CASSLAGTGSYEQYF. The CDR3 DNA follows: TGTGCCAGCAGTTTAGCCGGGACGGGCTCCTACGAGCAGTACTTC. The J gene is TRBJ2-7, the V gene TRBV5-1; D is tentatively TRBD1 or TRBD2 (5 bases each). This CDR3 is built from 15 residues. CDR1 SGHRS and CDR2 YFSETQ come from the germline V gene.

A word on this clonotype: The missing conserved phenylalanine or tryptophan at the end of this CDR3 makes a read error likely. This chain links TRBV20-1 with TRBJ2-5; D gene unclear. This CDR3 is 11 amino acids long. CDR1 is DFQATT and CDR2 is SNEGSKA in the germline V gene (reference sequence). The V and J ends lost 4 bases and 9 bases respectively, with 12 bases between them. The CDR3 region is CSAKGETAQYL. CDR3 coding DNA: TGCAGTGCTAAAGGAGAGACTGCCCAGTACTTA.

The sample holds many counts of this clonotype. The chain uses TRBV29-1 and TRBJ1-1; 7 positions agree with TRBD1. Germline CDR1 is SQVTM and CDR2 is ANQGSEA. The CDR3 is 16 amino acids. Unmatched junction bases numbered 26, after V lost 8 bases and J lost 11 bases. The CDR3 DNA reads TGCAGCCCGACTGGGTTGGCACAGTCCGCTCCAGGGGGGGCTTTCTTT. Translated: CSPTGLAQSAPGGAFF.

This clonotype was seen a few times. The chain is built from TRBV6-2 or TRBV6-3 and TRBJ2-7, with D unresolved. Trimming shortened V by 5 bases and J by 3 bases, and 11 bases separated the two germline ends. The CDR3 runs to 13 residues. Per the germline V gene, CDR1 is MNHEY and CDR2 is SVGEGT. CDR3 region: CASSKTTHYEQYF. The CDR3 nucleotides read TGTGCCAGCAGTAAAACTACGCACTACGAGCAGTACTTC.

This clonotype was found many times. The gene calls are TRBV28 and TRBJ2-7; 7 nucleotides line up with TRBD2. CDR3 length equals 15 residues. The J segment lost 3 bases and the V segment lost 5 bases, leaving 10 bases of the junction unmatched. Germline-derived CDR1 and CDR2 are MDHEN and SYDVKM. Here the CDR3 reads CASSPSGERGYEQYF. CDR3 coding DNA: TGTGCCAGCAGTCCCAGCGGGGAGCGGGGCTACGAGCAGTACTTC.

This chain links TRBV7-9 with TRBJ2-7, with TRBD1 matching 7 bases. The germline V gene encodes CDR1 SEHNR and CDR2 FQNEAQ (reference sequence). Unmatched junction bases numbered 6, after V lost 4 bases and J lost 3 bases. The CDR3 consists of 14 residues. CDR3 sequence (DNA): TGTGCCAGCAGCTCAACAGGGGACGGCTACGAGCAGTACTTC. It is translated as CASSSTGDGYEQYF.

This clonotype showed up many times. The chain couples TRBV24-1 to TRBJ2-2; 11 nucleotides agree with TRBD1. Germline V gives CDR1 KGHDR, CDR2 SFDVKD. The V segment lost 3 bases and the J segment 5 bases; nucleotides outside the gene matches: 7. The CDR3 loop spans 17 amino acids. The CDR3 nucleotides read TGTGCCACCAGTGATCCGGGACAGGGGGAAAGGACCGGGGAGCTGTTTTTT. Its translation is CATSDPGQGERTGELFF.